A selection of T cell receptor beta chains follows, all from one sample in a study of blood T cell repertoires in COVID-19. Sequencing was performed with immunoSEQ multiplex PCR; in TCRdb, only in-frame clones are kept and a portion is missing. The sample includes 250,000 to 350,000 clones, around 90% of them seen just once. The sequencing sample was made of peripheral blood. All receptors derive from a man aged 18 to 35 with active or convalescent COVID-19. Each CDR3 is given with its conserved first and last residue. D genes are given only for firm matches. Size tells how often a clone was seen (once, few, many) or the class of an expanded clone, and some rows leave it out.

clone size,V gene,J gene,D gene,CDR3 protein,CDR3 DNA
NA,TRBV2,TRBJ1-2,NA,CASSDKGNYGYTF,TGTGCCAGCAGTGACAAGGGGAACTATGGCTACACCTTC
NA,TRBV12-3/TRBV12-4,TRBJ2-1,NA,CASSTDSLNEQFF,TGTGCCAGCAGTACCGATTCCCTAAATGAGCAGTTCTTC
NA,TRBV2,TRBJ2-7,TRBD1,CASSEMDRGPEQYF,TGTGCCAGCAGTGAAATGGACAGGGGCCCCGAGCAGTACTTC
NA,TRBV5-4,TRBJ1-1,NA,CASSSQWGGRGGTEAFF,TGTGCCAGCAGCTCTCAGTGGGGGGGGCGAGGTGGGACTGAAGCTTTCTTT
NA,TRBV5-1,TRBJ2-3,TRBD2,CAGSIAGGIDTQYF,TGCGCCGGATCGATAGCGGGAGGGATAGATACGCAGTATTTT
NA,TRBV4-1,TRBJ2-7,NA,CASSQPGVSYEQYF,TGCGCCAGCAGCCAACCGGGAGTCTCCTACGAGCAGTACTTC
NA,TRBV2,TRBJ2-7,TRBD2,CASRWTSGISYEQYF,TGTGCCAGCAGGTGGACTAGCGGGATCTCCTACGAGCAGTACTTC
NA,TRBV5-4,TRBJ1-6,NA,CASSRTRSSPLHF,TGTGCCAGCAGCCGTACAAGGAGTTCACCCCTCCACTTT
few,TRBV4-2,TRBJ1-6,TRBD1,CASSHDRDNSPLHF,TGTGCCAGCAGCCACGACAGGGACAATTCACCCCTCCACTTT
many,TRBV9,TRBJ1-3,TRBD1,CASSTGDRNTIYF,TGTGCCAGCAGCACAGGGGATAGAAACACCATATATTTT
NA,TRBV7-2,TRBJ2-3,NA,CASSLGLAYTDTQYF,TGTGCCAGCAGCCTAGGTCTAGCCTACACAGATACGCAGTATTTT
NA,TRBV7-3,TRBJ2-3,NA,CASSLNPGTSTDTQYF,TGTGCCAGCAGCTTAAATCCGGGAACTAGCACAGATACGCAGTATTTT
few,TRBV6-5,TRBJ1-6,NA,CASSSFYSSYNSPLHF,TGTGCCAGCAGTTCCTTCTATTCCTCCTATAATTCACCCCTCCACTTT
NA,TRBV3-1/TRBV3-2,TRBJ1-6,NA,CASSQDRQTGYNSPLHF,TGTGCCAGCAGCCAAGATCGCCAAACAGGGTATAATTCACCCCTCCACTTT
NA,TRBV19,TRBJ2-7,NA,CASSYRTSYEQYF,TGTGCCAGTAGCTACAGGACCTCCTACGAGCAGTACTTC
NA,TRBV11-2,TRBJ1-2,NA,CASSLASLPLYGYTF,TGTGCCAGCAGCTTAGCTAGCCTCCCCCTATATGGCTACACCTTC
NA,TRBV6-5,TRBJ1-5,NA,CASSPGDSNQPQHF,TGTGCCAGCAGTCCGGGGGATAGCAATCAGCCCCAGCATTTT
few,TRBV11-3,TRBJ1-3,NA,CASSGLDSGNTIYF,TGTGCCAGCAGCGGACTGGACTCTGGAAACACCATATATTTT
NA,TRBV11-2,TRBJ1-2,NA,CASSLEAAGLTGYTF,TGTGCCAGCAGCTTAGAAGCGGCAGGTCTCACGGGCTACACCTTC
NA,TRBV3-1/TRBV3-2,TRBJ2-5,NA,CASSPQQVETQYF,TGTGCCAGCAGCCCCCAACAGGTGGAGACCCAGTACTTC
NA,TRBV18,TRBJ2-1,NA,CASSAQSHEQFF,TGTGCCAGCTCAGCCCAGTCCCATGAGCAGTTCTTC
NA,TRBV5-1,TRBJ2-1,NA,CASREGVREQFF,TGCGCCAGCAGGGAGGGAGTACGGGAGCAGTTCTTC
NA,TRBV28,TRBJ2-3,NA,CASSTGWGRERWTDTQYF,TGTGCCAGCAGCACTGGTTGGGGACGGGAGAGATGGACAGATACGCAGTATTTT
NA,TRBV10-1,TRBJ2-1,NA,CASSDGSSNLYNEQFF,TGCGCCAGCAGTGACGGGAGTAGTAACCTGTACAATGAGCAGTTCTTC
NA,TRBV9,TRBJ2-3,NA,CASSRGRDTQYF,TGTGCCAGCAGCAGGGGTCGGGATACGCAGTATTTT
few,TRBV18,TRBJ1-1,NA,CASSPPGGNTEAFF,TGTGCCAGCTCACCTCCGGGAGGGAACACTGAAGCTTTCTTT
NA,TRBV4-1,TRBJ2-1,TRBD2,CANSQTSGRNNEQFF,TGCGCCAACAGCCAAACTAGCGGACGGAACAATGAGCAGTTCTTC